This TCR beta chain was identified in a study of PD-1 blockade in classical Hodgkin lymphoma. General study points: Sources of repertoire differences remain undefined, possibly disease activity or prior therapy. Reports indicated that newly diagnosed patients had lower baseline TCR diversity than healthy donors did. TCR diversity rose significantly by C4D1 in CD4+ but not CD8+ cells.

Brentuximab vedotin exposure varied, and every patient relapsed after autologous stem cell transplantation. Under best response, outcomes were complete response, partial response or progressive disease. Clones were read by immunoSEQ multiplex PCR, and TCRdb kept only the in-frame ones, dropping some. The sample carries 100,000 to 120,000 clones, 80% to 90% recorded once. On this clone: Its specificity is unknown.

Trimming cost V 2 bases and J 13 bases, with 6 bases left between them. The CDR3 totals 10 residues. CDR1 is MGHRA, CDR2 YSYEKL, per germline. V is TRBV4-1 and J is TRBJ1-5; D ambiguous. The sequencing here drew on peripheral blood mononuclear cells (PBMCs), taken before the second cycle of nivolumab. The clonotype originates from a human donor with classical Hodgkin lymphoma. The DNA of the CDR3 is TGCGCCAGCAGCCAACCGTGGCAGCATTTT. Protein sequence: CASSQPWQHF.